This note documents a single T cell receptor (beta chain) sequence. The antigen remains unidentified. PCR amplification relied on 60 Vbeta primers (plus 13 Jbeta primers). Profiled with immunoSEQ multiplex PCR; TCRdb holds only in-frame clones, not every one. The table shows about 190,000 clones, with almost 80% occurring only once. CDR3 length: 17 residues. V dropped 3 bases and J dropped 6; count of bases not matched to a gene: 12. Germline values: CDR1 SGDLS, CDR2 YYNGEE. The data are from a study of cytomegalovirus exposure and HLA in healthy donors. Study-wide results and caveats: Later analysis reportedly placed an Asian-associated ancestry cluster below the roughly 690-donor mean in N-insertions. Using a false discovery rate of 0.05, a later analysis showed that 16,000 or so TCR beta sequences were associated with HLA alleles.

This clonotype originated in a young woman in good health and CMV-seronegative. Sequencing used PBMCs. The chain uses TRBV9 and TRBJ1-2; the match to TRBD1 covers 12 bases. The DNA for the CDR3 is TGTGCCAGCAGCGACCGGGACAGGGGGCGCGGGGAGGATGGCTACACCTTC. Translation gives CASSDRDRGRGEDGYTF.